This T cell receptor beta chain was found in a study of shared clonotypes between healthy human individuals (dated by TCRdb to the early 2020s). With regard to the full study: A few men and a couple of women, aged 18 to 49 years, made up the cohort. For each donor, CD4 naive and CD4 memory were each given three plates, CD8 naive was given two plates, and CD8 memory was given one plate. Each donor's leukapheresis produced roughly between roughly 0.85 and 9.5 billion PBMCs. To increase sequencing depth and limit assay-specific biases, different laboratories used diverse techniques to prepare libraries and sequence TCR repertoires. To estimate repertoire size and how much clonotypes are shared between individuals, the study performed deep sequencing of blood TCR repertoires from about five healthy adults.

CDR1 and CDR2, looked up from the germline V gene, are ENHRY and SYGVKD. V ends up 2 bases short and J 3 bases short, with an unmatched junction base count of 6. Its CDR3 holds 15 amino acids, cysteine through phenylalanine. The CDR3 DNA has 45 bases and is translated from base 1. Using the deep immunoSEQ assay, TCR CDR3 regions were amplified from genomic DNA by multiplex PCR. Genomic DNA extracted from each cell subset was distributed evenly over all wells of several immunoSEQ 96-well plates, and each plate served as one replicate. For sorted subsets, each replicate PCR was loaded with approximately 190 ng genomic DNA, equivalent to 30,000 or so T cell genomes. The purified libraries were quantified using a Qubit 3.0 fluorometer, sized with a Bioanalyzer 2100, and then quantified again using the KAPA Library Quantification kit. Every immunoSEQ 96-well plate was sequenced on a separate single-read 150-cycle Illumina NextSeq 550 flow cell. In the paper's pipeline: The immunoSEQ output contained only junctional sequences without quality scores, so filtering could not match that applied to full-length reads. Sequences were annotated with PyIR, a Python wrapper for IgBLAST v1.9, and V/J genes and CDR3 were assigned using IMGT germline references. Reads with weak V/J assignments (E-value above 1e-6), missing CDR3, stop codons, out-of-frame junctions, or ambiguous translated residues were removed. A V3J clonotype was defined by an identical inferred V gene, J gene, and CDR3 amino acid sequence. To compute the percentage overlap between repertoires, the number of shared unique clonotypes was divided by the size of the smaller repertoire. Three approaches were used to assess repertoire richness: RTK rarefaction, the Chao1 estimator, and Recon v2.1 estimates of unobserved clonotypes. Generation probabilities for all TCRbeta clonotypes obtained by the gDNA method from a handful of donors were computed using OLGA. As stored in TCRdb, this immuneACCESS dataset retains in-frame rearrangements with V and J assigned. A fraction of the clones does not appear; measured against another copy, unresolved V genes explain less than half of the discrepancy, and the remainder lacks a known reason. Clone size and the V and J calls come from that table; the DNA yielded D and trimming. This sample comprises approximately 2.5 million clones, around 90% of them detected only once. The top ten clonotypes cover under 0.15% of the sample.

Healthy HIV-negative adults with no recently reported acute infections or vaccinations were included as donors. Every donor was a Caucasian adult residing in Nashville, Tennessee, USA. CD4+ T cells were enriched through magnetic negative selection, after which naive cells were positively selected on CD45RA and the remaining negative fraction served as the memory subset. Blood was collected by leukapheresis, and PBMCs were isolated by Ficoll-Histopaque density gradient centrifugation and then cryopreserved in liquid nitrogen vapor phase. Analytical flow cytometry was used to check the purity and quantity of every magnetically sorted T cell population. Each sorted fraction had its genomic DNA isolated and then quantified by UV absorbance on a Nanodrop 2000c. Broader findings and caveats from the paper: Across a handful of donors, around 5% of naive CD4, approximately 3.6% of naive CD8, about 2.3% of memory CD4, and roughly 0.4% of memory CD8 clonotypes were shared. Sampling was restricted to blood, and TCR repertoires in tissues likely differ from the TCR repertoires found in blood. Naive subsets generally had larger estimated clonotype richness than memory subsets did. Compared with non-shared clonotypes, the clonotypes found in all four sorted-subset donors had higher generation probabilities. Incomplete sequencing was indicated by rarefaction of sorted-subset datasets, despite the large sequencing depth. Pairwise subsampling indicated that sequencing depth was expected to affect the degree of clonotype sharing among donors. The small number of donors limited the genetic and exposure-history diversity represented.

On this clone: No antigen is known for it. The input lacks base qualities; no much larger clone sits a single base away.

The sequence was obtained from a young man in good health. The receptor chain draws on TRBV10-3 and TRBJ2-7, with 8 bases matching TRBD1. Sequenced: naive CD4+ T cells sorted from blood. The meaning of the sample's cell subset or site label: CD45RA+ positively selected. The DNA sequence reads TGTGCCATCAGTGAGCCGAGACAGGGGTTCTACGAGCAGTACTTC. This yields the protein CAISEPRQGFYEQYF.